Described below is a single T cell receptor beta chain sequence and its context. Trimming at V came to 9 bases and at J to 7 bases, leaving 5 bases not matched to a gene. The CDR3 is 12 residues long. Germline loops: CDR1 MGHDK, CDR2 SYGVNS. The data were obtained in a study of PD-L1 blockade in urothelial cancer. Study background: Researchers looked at the blood 3 weeks (second dose) and 6 weeks after treatment began.

The assay was immunoSEQ multiplex PCR, and TCRdb's table has in-frame clones only and misses some. The sample includes tens of thousands of clones, 90% of them seen just once. Time point in this sample: pretreatment peripheral blood. The V call is TRBV25-1, the J call TRBJ1-1; 10 positions agree with TRBD1. This sample comprised PBMCs, obtained around atezolizumab (anti-PD-L1) treatment. The clonotype was recovered from a man in his fifties or sixties with urothelial cancer. In nucleotides, the CDR3 is TGTGCCAGTAGACAGGGGGCAGGTGAAGCTTTCTTT. Protein sequence: CASRQGAGEAFF.